This T cell receptor beta chain was recorded in a study of T cells in tuberculosis. Sequencing was performed with immunoSEQ multiplex PCR; in TCRdb, only in-frame clones are kept and a portion is missing. The sample shows tens of thousands of clones, 90% to 95% of them seen only once. Germline V gene sequence: CDR1 SGHRS, CDR2 YFSETQ. The V gene lost 4 bases and the J gene lost 7 bases, with 18 bases spanning the gap. CDR3 length: 14 residues. In this sample, this clone turned up once. The chain links TRBV5-1 to TRBJ2-7; D is perhaps TRBD1 (7 bases). This TCR was recovered from a donor aged 10-29 years with latent tuberculosis or without tuberculosis infection. Sample: PBMCs. This CDR3 is CASSLATGTREQYF. The CDR3 nucleotides are TGCGCCAGCAGCCTAGCGACAGGGACGAGGGAGCAGTACTTC.